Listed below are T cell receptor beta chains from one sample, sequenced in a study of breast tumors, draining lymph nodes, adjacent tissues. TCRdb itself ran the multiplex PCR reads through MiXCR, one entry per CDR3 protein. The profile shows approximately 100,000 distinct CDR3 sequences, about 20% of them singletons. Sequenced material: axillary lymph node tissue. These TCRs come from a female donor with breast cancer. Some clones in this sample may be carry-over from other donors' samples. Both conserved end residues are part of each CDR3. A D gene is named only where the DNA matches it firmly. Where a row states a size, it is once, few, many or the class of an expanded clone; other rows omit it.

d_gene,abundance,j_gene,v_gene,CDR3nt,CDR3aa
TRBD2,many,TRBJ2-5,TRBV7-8,TGTGCCAGCAGCGCCCGACTAGCGGGGGGAGGTGAGACCCAGTACTTC,CASSARLAGGGETQYF
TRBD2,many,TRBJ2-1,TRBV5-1,TGCGCCAGCAGCTTGGGGGGCGCTAGCGGGATAAACAATGAGCAGTTCTTC,CASSLGGASGINNEQFF
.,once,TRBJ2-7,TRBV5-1,TGCGCCAGCAGCTTGGCAGGGGCAACTACCTACGAGCAGTACTTC,CASSLAGATTYEQYF
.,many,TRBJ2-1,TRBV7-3,TGTGCCAGCAGCTCCAATCCCTGGTCCCGCGAGCAGTTCTTC,CASSSNPWSREQFF
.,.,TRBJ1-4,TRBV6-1,TGTGCCAGCAGTTACGGGGGAACTAATGAAAGACTGTTTTTT,CASSYGGTNERLFF
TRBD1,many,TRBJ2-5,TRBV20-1,TGCAGTGCTAGCGGGACAGGGGAAGAGACCCAGTACTTC,CSASGTGEETQYF
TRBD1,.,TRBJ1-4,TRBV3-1,TGTGCCAGCAGCCAAGGTACCGGGACAGGTAATGAAAAACTGTTTTTT,CASSQGTGTGNEKLFF
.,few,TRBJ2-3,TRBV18,TGTGCCAGCTCACAATTCACAGATACGCAGTATTTT,CASSQFTDTQYF
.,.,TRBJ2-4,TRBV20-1,TGCAGTGCTAGAGATTGGGGGCTAGCCAAAAACATTCAGTACTTC,CSARDWGLAKNIQYF
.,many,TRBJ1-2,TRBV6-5,TGTGCCAGCAGGCTTCTCATAGGGGCTGGCTACACCTTC,CASRLLIGAGYTF
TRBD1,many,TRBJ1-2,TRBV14,TGTGCCAGCAGCCAAGGACACACACAGGGGTACTATGGCTACACCTTC,CASSQGHTQGYYGYTF
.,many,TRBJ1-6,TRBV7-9,TGTGCCAGCAGCTTAGCGGTGAGCTCCCATAATTCACCCCTCCACTTT,CASSLAVSSHNSPLHF
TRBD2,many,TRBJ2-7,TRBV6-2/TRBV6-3,TGTGCCAGCAGTCCGAGGAGACTAGCGGGAACCTACGAGCAGTACTTC,CASSPRRLAGTYEQYF
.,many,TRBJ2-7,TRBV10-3,TGTGCCATCACCGGGGGCATTTTACCTATCTACGAGCAGTACTTC,CAITGGILPIYEQYF
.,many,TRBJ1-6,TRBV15,TGTGCCACCAGCAGTCGACGGTCTAATTCACCCCTCCACTTT,CATSSRRSNSPLHF
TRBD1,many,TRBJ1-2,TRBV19,TGTGCCAGTAGTATAGATTTTGGGGCAGGGGGGCAAGAAGGCTACACCTTC,CASSIDFGAGGQEGYTF
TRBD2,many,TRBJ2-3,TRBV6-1,TGTGCCAGCAGGGCGGGACTAGCGGGGGCAGATACGCAGTATTTT,CASRAGLAGADTQYF
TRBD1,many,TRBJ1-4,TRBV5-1,TGCGCCAGCAGCATAGGGACAGGATTTAATGAAAAACTGTTTTTT,CASSIGTGFNEKLFF
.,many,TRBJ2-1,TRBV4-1,TGCGCCAGCAGCCAAGAACCTAGCACATACAATGAGCAGTTCTTC,CASSQEPSTYNEQFF
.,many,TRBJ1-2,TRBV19,TGTGCCAGTAAACGACAGCCGAAAGCTAACTATGGCTACACCTTC,CASKRQPKANYGYTF
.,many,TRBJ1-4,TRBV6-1,TGTGCCAGCAGAACGACATACCCTGGAGAAAAACTGTTTTTT,CASRTTYPGEKLFF
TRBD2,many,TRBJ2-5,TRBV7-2,TGTGCCAGCAGCCCGCGGACTAGCGGGGCAGGGGAGACCCAGTACTTC,CASSPRTSGAGETQYF
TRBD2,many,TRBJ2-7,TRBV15,TGTGCCACCAGCAGGGACGGGGGGAGAGGCCCGCAGTACTTC,CATSRDGGRGPQYF
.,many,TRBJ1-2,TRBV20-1,TGCAGTGCTAGAGATTTGCAGGGCTTCTATGGCTACACCTTC,CSARDLQGFYGYTF
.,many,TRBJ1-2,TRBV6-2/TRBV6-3,TGTGCCAGCAGTCTCGCCTTGACAGGCAACTATGGCTACACCTTC,CASSLALTGNYGYTF
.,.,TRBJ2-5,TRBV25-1,TGTGCCAGCAGTGTGCCTGGTGGGGAGACCCAGTACTTC,CASSVPGGETQYF
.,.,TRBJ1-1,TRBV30,TGTGCCGGAGACATGAACACTGAAGCTTTCTTT,CAGDMNTEAFF
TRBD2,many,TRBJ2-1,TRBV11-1,TGTGCCAGCAGCTTAACCCCTTTTAGCGGGAGGGCAGGTCTATTGAATGAGCAGTTCTTC,CASSLTPFSGRAGLLNEQFF